Sequencing of this TCR beta chain was carried out in a study of cytomegalovirus exposure and HLA in healthy donors. With 60 Vbeta and 13 Jbeta primers, the PCR was carried out. The assay was immunoSEQ multiplex PCR, and TCRdb's table has in-frame clones only and misses some. The table has about 140,000 clones, roughly 72% seen once; the top ten hold 1.5% to 2%. The study sampled nominally healthy donors, though unrecorded immune exposures were likely. The CDR3 consists of 12 residues. Trimming shortened V by 6 bases and J by 3 bases, and 9 bases separated the two germline ends. The V gene's germline CDR1 is KGHSH and CDR2 LQKENI.

The clonotype originates from a man in his forties in good health and CMV-seronegative. The chain couples TRBV18 to TRBJ2-7, with D maybe TRBD2 (5 bases). The source material was PBMCs. CDR3: CASSRGIYEQYF. The CDR3 nucleotides are TGTGCCAGCTCGAGAGGGATCTACGAGCAGTACTTC.